Following are 10 T cell receptor beta chains from one sample sequenced in a study of cytotoxic CD8 clonotypes in ibrutinib-treated CLL. The protocol was immunoSEQ multiplex PCR, while the TCRdb copy is restricted to in-frame clones and leaves out a portion. Of some 310,000 clones listed, 70% to 80% are singletons. Sequencing was performed on PBMCs, taken before ibrutinib treatment. The receptors derive from a human donor with chronic lymphocytic leukemia.

This chain joins TRBV4-1 and TRBJ1-1; tentative D call: TRBD1 (5 bases). CDR1 MGHRA and CDR2 YSYEKL come from the germline V gene. The CDR3 loop spans 15 amino acids. The ends were cut back, 2 bases at V and 1 base at J, with 11 bases in the middle. The CDR3 bases are TGCGCCAGCAGCCAACCCCGCGACAGGAACACTGAAGCTTTCTTT. Translation gives CASSQPRDRNTEAFF.

The rearrangement links TRBV16 to TRBJ2-3; either TRBD1 or TRBD2 may fit D (5 bases each). Per germline, CDR1 KGHSY and CDR2 FQNENV. V was pared by 2 bases and J by 5 bases, with 8 bases between. This CDR3 is built from 13 residues. The CDR3 DNA sequence: TGTGCCAGCAGCCAACCGGGGCGAGATACGCAGTATTTT. Amino acids: CASSQPGRDTQYF.

This CDR3 reads CASSPAPSGSWTYEQYF. The CDR3 nucleotides are TGTGCCAGCAGCCCGGCGCCTAGCGGGAGCTGGACCTACGAGCAGTACTTC. The chain couples TRBV7-8 to TRBJ2-7, with TRBD2 matching 10 bases. This CDR3 comprises 17 residues. Germline CDR1 reads SGHVS; CDR2 reads FQNEAQ. V lost 5 bases, J lost 2 bases, and 12 bases stayed unmatched.

V gene TRBV4-3 combines with J gene TRBJ2-7; no firm D call. Germline loops: CDR1 LGHNA, CDR2 YSLEER. V was clipped by 3 bases and J by 11 bases, with 8 bases between them. The CDR3 spans 10 residues. The CDR3 loop reads CASSHIREYF. The CDR3 DNA reads as TGCGCCAGCAGCCATATAAGAGAGTACTTC.

This clone came up a few times. The genes are TRBV7-6 and TRBJ2-3, with TRBD2 matching 7 bases. This CDR3 spans 14 amino acids. J lost 6 bases, V lost 1 base, and 4 bases had no gene match. CDR1 is SGHVS and CDR2 is FNYEAQ in the germline V gene. CDR3 nucleotide sequence: TGTGCCAGCAGCTTAGGGAGCGGGACGGATACGCAGTATTTT. Protein: CASSLGSGTDTQYF.

This chain connects TRBV4-3 to TRBJ1-4; possible D gene TRBD1, 6 bases. V was pared by 4 bases and J by 3 bases, with 15 bases between. The germline V gene encodes CDR1 LGHNA and CDR2 YSLEER. This CDR3 is built from 16 residues. CDR3 coding DNA: TGCGCCAGCAGCCTCCGCAACAGGGCAGCTAATGAAAAACTGTTTTTT. Its protein is CASSLRNRAANEKLFF.

CDR3 DNA sequence: TGTGCCAGCAGCTTAGTAGGCAGCACCTACGAGCAGTACTTC. Protein product: CASSLVGSTYEQYF. V gene TRBV11-2 combines with J gene TRBJ2-7; unclear D gene. This CDR3 region has 14 residues. The germline V and J ends were trimmed by 1 base and 2 bases, with 9 bases remaining between them. The germline CDR1 and CDR2 sequences are SGHAT and FQNNGV.

The chain joins TRBV5-1 to TRBJ2-1; 13 bases line up with TRBD2. V lost 7 bases and J lost 1; bases outside the gene matches: 5. The CDR3 extends over 16 amino acids. The germline CDR1 and CDR2 sequences are SGHRS and YFSETQ. CDR3 amino acids: CASRLAGGVSYNEQFF. The DNA of the CDR3 is TGCGCCAGCCGACTAGCGGGAGGCGTTTCCTACAATGAGCAGTTCTTC.

The chain has TRBV4-1 and TRBJ2-7; D is undetermined. CDR1 and CDR2 (germline): MGHRA, YSYEKL. Between the trimmed V and J ends, which lost 0 bases and 3 bases, there was a span of 6 bases. The CDR3 totals 13 residues. The CDR3 region is CASSQELVYEQYF. The CDR3 DNA reads as TGCGCCAGCAGCCAAGAGCTAGTCTACGAGCAGTACTTC.

The chain employs TRBV5-1 and TRBJ2-1; D not resolved. V was pared by 0 bases and J by 2 bases, with 3 bases between. Germline V gene data show CDR1 as SGHRS and CDR2 as YFSETQ. CDR3 length: 13 residues. In DNA form, the CDR3 reads TGCGCCAGCAGCTTGGTTGCCTACAATGAGCAGTTCTTC. Protein: CASSLVAYNEQFF.